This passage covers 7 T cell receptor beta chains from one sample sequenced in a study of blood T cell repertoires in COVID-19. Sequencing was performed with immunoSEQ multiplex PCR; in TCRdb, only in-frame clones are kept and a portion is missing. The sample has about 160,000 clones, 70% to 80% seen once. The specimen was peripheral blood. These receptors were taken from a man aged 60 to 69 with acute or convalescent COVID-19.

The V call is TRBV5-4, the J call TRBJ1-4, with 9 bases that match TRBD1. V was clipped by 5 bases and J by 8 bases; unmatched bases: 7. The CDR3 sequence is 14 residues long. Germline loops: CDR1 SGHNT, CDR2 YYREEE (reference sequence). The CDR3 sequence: CASRRTGEGEKLFF. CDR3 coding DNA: TGTGCCAGCAGGAGGACAGGGGAAGGGGAAAAACTGTTTTTT.

The CDR3 nucleotides read TGTGCCAGTAGTATGGGACAGGGGGATAATGAAAAACTGTTTTTT. It codes for CASSMGQGDNEKLFF. This chain uses TRBV19 with TRBJ1-4; 11 bases agree with TRBD1. V was clipped by 3 bases and J by 4 bases; unmatched bases: 1. This CDR3 contains 15 residues. The germline gives CDR1 LNHDA, CDR2 SQIVND (reference sequence).

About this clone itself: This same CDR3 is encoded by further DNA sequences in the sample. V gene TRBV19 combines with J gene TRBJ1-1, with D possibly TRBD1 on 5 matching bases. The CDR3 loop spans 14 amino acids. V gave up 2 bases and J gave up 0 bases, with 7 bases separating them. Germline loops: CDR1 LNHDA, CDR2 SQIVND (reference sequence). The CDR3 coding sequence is TGTGCCAGTAGTATACAGGGATTGAACACTGAAGCTTTCTTT. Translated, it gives CASSIQGLNTEAFF. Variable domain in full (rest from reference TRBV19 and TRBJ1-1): DGGITQSPKYLFRKEGQNVTLSCEQNLNHDAMYWYRQDPGQGLRLIYYSQIVNDFQKGDIAEGYSVSREKKESFPLTVTSAQKNPTAFYLCASSIQGLNTEAFFGQGTRLTVV.

CDR3 in amino acids: CASSGQGAKVNTEAFF. CDR3 in DNA: TGTGCCAGTAGTGGACAGGGGGCTAAGGTGAACACTGAAGCTTTCTTT. The chain combines TRBV19 with TRBJ1-1; 11 nucleotides agree with TRBD1. Trimming took 5 bases from V and 0 from J; bases not matched to a gene: 5. The germline V gene encodes CDR1 LNHDA and CDR2 SQIVND (reference sequence). The length of the CDR3 is 16 residues.

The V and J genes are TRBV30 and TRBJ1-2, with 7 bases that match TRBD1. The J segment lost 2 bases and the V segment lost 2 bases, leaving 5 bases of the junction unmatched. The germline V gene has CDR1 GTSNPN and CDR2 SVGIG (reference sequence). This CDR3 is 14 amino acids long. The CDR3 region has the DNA TGTGCCTGGAGTCAAGGGGGCGGAAACTATGGCTACACCTTC. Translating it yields CAWSQGGGNYGYTF.

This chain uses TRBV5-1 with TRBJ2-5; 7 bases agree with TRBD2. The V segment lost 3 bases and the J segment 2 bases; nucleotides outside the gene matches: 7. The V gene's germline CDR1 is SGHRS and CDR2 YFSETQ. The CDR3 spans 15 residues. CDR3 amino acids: CASSWVPGGQETQYF. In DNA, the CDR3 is TGCGCCAGCAGCTGGGTGCCGGGAGGACAAGAGACCCAGTACTTC.

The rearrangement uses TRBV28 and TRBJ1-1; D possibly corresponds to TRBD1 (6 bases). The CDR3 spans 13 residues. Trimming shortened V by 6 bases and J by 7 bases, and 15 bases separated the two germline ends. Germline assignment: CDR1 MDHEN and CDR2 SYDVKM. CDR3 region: CASSPNTGSEAFF. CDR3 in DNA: TGTGCCAGCAGCCCCAACACAGGGAGTGAAGCTTTCTTT.